This entry lists 11 T cell receptor beta chains sequenced from one sample in a study of early T cells in non-severe SARS-CoV-2 infection (TCRdb year 2021). Library preparation was by 5' RACE. Sequencing took place on a NextSeq 500. TCRdb trimmed the raw reads at Q25, called clones with MiXCR and kept productive beta chains. Identical CDR3 proteins give one entry, which carries the most common genes and DNA. This sample comprises approximately 49,000 distinct CDR3 sequences, 12% of them detected only once. The leading ten clones occupy roughly a tenth of the sample. Sequencing was carried out using whole blood. The receptors shown here come from an adult who was a healthcare worker with PCR-confirmed SARS-CoV-2 infection or an uninfected control (not recorded which).

V is TRBV7-2 and J is TRBJ2-5; TRBD2 agrees at 9 bases. CDR1 and CDR2 from the germline V gene are SGHTA and FQGNSA. V lost 0 bases, J lost 2 bases, and 7 bases stayed unmatched. This CDR3 comprises 17 residues. The CDR3 DNA is TGTGCCAGCAGCTTAGCTCCCGGGCTAGCGGGGCAAGAGACCCAGTACTTC. Protein: CASSLAPGLAGQETQYF.

Concerning this clonotype itself: A read error may produce the germline difference seen at one junction end. The chain combines TRBV25-1 with TRBJ2-2; no clear D. This CDR3 has 17 residues. Germline CDR1 MGHDK, CDR2 SYGVNS. CDR3 in DNA: TGTGCCAACAGTGAATACTATGAGGAGTCGAACACCGGGGAGCTGTTTTTT. Translating gives CANSEYYEESNTGELFF.

A few counts support this clonotype. The CDR3 reads CASSFRYNEQFF. The CDR3 coding sequence is TGTGCCAGCAGCTTTCGGTACAATGAGCAGTTCTTC. The chain uses TRBV11-2 and TRBJ2-1; D unclear. The V end lost 3 bases, the J end lost 4 bases, and 4 bases lay between the germline ends. In germline, CDR1 is SGHAT, CDR2 FQNNGV. This CDR3 contains 12 residues.

The table lists this clonotype with many counts. The rearrangement uses TRBV20-1 and TRBJ1-1, with 7 positions matching TRBD1. V lost 6 bases, J lost 5 bases, and 9 bases stayed unmatched. Per the germline V gene, CDR1 is DFQATT and CDR2 is SNEGSKA (reference sequence). The CDR3 contains 13 residues. CDR3 in DNA: TGCAGTGCACAGGGGACTGGGGGGACTGAAGCTTTCTTT. Protein product: CSAQGTGGTEAFF.

This clonotype came up many times. The chain is built from TRBV6-5 and TRBJ2-7; D ambiguous. The V end lost 2 bases, the J end lost 3 bases, and 11 bases lay between the germline ends. CDR1 is MNHEY, CDR2 SVGAGI, per germline. This CDR3 is built from 14 residues. The CDR3: CASSYRPVGYEQYF. CDR3 bases: TGTGCCAGCAGTTACAGGCCCGTTGGCTACGAGCAGTACTTC.

This clonotype was counted at least ten times. The J gene is TRBJ1-4, the V gene TRBV4-1, with 10 bases that match TRBD1. Germline trimming cut 3 bases from V and 5 bases from J; bases unmatched to any gene: 0. There are 14 residues in the CDR3. Germline V gives CDR1 MGHRA, CDR2 YSYEKL. The CDR3 DNA reads as TGCGCCAGCAGCCAGGGACAGGGGAATGAAAAACTGTTTTTT. Its translation: CASSQGQGNEKLFF.

In its sample, this clonotype was seen many times. The CDR3 coding sequence is TGTGCCAGCAGTTACCTAGCGGGAGACCACGAGCAGTACTTC. Its protein is CASSYLAGDHEQYF. The chain couples TRBV6-2 or TRBV6-3 to TRBJ2-7, with 10 positions matching TRBD2. Trimming took 2 bases from V and 5 from J; bases not matched to a gene: 3. The CDR3 totals 14 residues. Germline loops: CDR1 MNHEY, CDR2 SVGEGT.

Written as DNA, the CDR3 is TGCGCCAGCAGCCAAGGAGAGAGGTACACCATATATTTT. Its translation is CASSQGERYTIYF. This chain links TRBV4-1 with TRBJ1-3, with D unresolved. V gave up 1 base and J gave up 8 bases, with 9 bases separating them. This CDR3 region has 13 residues. From germline, CDR1 is MGHRA and CDR2 YSYEKL.

This clonotype was detected many times. This chain links TRBV12-3 or TRBV12-4 with TRBJ1-1, with no clear D. The CDR3 is made up of 12 amino acids. Trimming left V 8 bases short and J 4 bases short, with 11 bases between. The CDR3: CASRSGPTEAFF. The CDR3 DNA is TGTGCCAGCCGTTCTGGGCCCACTGAAGCTTTCTTT.

This clonotype occurred many times. V usage is TRBV12-3 or TRBV12-4 and J usage is TRBJ1-2; maybe TRBD1 (6 bases). The V end was cut by 6 bases, the J end by 2 bases, with 13 bases between. This CDR3 region has 14 residues. CDR3 sequence reads: CASSYRVGNYGYTF. CDR3 nucleotide sequence: TGTGCCAGCAGCTACAGGGTCGGGAACTATGGCTACACCTTC.

The genes are TRBV28 and TRBJ2-3, with 7 nucleotides matching TRBD1. The CDR3 sequence is 17 residues long. Per the germline V gene, CDR1 is MDHEN and CDR2 is SYDVKM. Trimming cost V 3 bases and J 0 bases; bases outside gene matches: 9. The CDR3 loop is CASSFLRQGYSTDTQYF. The CDR3 bases are TGTGCCAGCAGTTTCCTTAGACAGGGCTATAGCACAGATACGCAGTATTTT. Using reference TRBV28 and TRBJ2-3 for the parts outside the CDR3, the full variable domain is DVKVTQSSRYLVKRTGEKVFLECVQDMDHENMFWYRQDPGLGLRLIYFSYDVKMKEKGDIPEGYSVSREKKERFSLILESASTNQTSMYLCASSFLRQGYSTDTQYFGPGTRLTVL.